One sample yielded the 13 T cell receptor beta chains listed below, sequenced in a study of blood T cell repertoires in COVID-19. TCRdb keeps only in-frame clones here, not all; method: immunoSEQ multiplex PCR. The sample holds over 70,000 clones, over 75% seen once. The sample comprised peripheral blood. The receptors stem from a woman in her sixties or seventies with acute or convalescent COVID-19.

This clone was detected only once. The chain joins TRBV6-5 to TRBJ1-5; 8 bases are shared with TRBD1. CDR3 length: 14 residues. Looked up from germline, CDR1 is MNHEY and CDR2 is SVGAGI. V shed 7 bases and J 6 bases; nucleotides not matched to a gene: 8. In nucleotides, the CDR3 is TGTGCCAGCAACGGAGGACAGGGCGGTCAGCCCCAGCATTTT. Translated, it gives CASNGGQGGQPQHF.

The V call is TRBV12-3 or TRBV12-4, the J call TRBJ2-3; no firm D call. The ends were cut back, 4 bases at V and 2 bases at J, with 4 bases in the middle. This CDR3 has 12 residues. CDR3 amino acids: CASSYFTDTQYF. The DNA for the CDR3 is TGTGCCAGCAGTTACTTCACAGATACGCAGTATTTT.

The CDR3 loop reads CASSLGQGNTEAFF. The CDR3 DNA sequence: TGTGCCAGCAGTTTAGGACAGGGGAACACTGAAGCTTTCTTT. This chain joins TRBV28 and TRBJ1-1; TRBD1 aligns across 8 bases. This CDR3 is 14 amino acids long. V shed 2 bases, J shed 1 base, and the junction held 0 bases outside the gene matches. Looked up from germline, CDR1 is MDHEN and CDR2 is SYDVKM.

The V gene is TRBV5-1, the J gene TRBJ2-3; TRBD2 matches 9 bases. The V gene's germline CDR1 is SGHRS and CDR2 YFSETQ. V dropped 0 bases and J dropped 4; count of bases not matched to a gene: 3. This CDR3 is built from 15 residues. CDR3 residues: CASSLGAGGPDTQYF. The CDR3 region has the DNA TGCGCCAGCAGCTTGGGTGCGGGAGGGCCAGATACGCAGTATTTT.

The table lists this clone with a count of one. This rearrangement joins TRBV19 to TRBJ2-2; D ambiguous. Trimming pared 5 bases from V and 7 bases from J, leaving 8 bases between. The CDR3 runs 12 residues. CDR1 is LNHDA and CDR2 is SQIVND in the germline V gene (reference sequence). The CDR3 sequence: CASSPRGGELFF. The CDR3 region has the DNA TGTGCCAGTAGTCCTCGAGGCGGGGAGCTGTTTTTT.

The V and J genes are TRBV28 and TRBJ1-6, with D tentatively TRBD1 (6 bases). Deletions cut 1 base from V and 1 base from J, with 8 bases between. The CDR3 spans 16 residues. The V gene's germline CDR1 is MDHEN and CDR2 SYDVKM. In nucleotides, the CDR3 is TGTGCCAGCAGTTTATCCGGACAGTCCTATAATTCACCCCTCCACTTT. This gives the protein CASSLSGQSYNSPLHF.

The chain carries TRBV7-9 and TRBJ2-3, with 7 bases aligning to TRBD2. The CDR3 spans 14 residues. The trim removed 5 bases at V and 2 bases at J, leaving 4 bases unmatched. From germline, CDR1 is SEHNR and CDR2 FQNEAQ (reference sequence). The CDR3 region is CASSPTSYTDTQYF. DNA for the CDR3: TGTGCCAGCAGCCCGACTAGCTACACAGATACGCAGTATTTT. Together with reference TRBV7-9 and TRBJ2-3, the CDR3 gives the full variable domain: DTGVSQNPRHKITKRGQNVTFRCDPISEHNRLYWYRQTLGQGPEFLTYFQNEAQLEKSRLLSDRFSAERPKGSFSTLEIQRTEQGDSAMYLCASSPTSYTDTQYFGPGTRLTVL.

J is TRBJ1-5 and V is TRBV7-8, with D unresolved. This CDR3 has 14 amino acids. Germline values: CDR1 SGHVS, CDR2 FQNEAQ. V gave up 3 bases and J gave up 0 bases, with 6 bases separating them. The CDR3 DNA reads TGTGCCAGCAGCTTTCCCCATAGCAATCAGCCCCAGCATTTT. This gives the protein CASSFPHSNQPQHF.

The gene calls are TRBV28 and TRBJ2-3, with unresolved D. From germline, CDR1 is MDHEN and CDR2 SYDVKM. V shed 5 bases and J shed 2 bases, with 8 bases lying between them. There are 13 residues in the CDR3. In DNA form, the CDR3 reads TGTGCCAGCAGTGCCACAAACACAGATACGCAGTATTTT. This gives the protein CASSATNTDTQYF.

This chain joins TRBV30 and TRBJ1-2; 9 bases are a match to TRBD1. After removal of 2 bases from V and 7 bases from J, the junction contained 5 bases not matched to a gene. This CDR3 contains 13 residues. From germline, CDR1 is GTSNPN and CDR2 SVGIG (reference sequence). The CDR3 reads CAWSPQGAGGYTF. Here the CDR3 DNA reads TGTGCCTGGAGTCCACAGGGGGCAGGTGGCTACACCTTC.

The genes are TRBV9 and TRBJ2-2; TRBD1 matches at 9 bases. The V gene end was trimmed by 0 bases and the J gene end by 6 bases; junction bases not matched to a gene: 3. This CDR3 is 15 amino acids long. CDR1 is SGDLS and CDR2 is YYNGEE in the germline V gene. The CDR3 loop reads CASSVADRGSGELFF. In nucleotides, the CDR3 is TGTGCCAGCAGCGTAGCGGACAGGGGATCCGGGGAGCTGTTTTTT.

The CDR3 coding sequence is TGTGCCACCAGTGCCCACGCGGTAAGCACAGATACGCAGTATTTT. It encodes CATSAHAVSTDTQYF. V and J are TRBV24-1 and TRBJ2-3; D remains unclear. The germline gives CDR1 KGHDR, CDR2 SFDVKD. The CDR3 covers 15 residues. Trimming removed 5 bases at V and 0 bases at J, with 11 bases between.

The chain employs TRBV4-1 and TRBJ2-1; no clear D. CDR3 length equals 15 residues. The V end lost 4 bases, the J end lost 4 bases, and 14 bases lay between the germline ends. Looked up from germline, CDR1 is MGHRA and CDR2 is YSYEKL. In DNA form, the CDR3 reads TGCGCCAGCAGCCCCGAGGAGACGGTTTACAATGAGCAGTTCTTC. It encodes CASSPEETVYNEQFF.